These T cell receptor beta chains were read from a single sample in a study of metastatic and nonmetastatic thyroid tumors. TCRdb recomputed clones from the PCR reads via MiXCR. The sample includes almost 25,000 clones, about an eighth seen only once; the top ten take 13% to 15%. The sequenced sample consisted of blood. Receptors were obtained from a female donor with papillary thyroid cancer or a benign thyroid nodule (not recorded which). Some clones in this sample may be carry-over from other donors' samples. Both conserved end residues are part of each CDR3. Fields, in order: D gene, J gene, clone size, V gene, CDR3 DNA, CDR3 protein. D genes are given only for firm matches. Clone sizes are given selectively: once, few, many, or a class where the clone is expanded.

>NA|TRBJ2-6|NA|TRBV30
TGTGCCTGGCTGTGGGGCTCTGGGGCCAACGTCCTGACTTTC
CAWLWGSGANVLTF
>NA|TRBJ1-5|medium-sized|TRBV19
TGTGCCAGTAGGGCCAGCCTCATCGAGCCCCAGCATTTT
CASRASLIEPQHF
>NA|TRBJ2-6|NA|TRBV19
TGTGCCAGTAGTAGACTCACAGGGCTTTTAGCCAACGTCCTGACTTTC
CASSRLTGLLANVLTF
>NA|TRBJ1-5|medium-sized|TRBV6-1
TGTGCCAGCAGTGATTTCCGGGCGGGGCGGGTTCAGCCCCAGCATTTT
CASSDFRAGRVQPQHF
>NA|TRBJ1-5|few|TRBV19
TGTGCCAGTAGTATTGGGTTCGGGGGCAATCAGCCCCAGCATTTT
CASSIGFGGNQPQHF
>NA|TRBJ2-2|many|TRBV7-9
TGTGCCAGCAGTCCCGACAGGAACACCGGGGAGCTGTTTTTT
CASSPDRNTGELFF
>NA|TRBJ1-1|many|TRBV20-1
TGCAGTGCTAGAGTTACCGGGACCACTGAAGCTTTCTTT
CSARVTGTTEAFF
>TRBD2|TRBJ2-3|many|TRBV6-1
TGTGCCAGCAGGGCAGCGGCGGGAGGGAGAGATACGCAGTATTTT
CASRAAAGGRDTQYF
>NA|TRBJ2-2|once|TRBV5-1
TGCGCCAGCAGCTCACCCAGATTGGGGACCGGGGAGCTGTTTTTT
CASSSPRLGTGELFF
>TRBD1|TRBJ2-7|few|TRBV6-1
TGTGCCAGCGGCGATGACAGGGTAAATTACTACGAGCAGTACTTC
CASGDDRVNYYEQYF
>TRBD1|TRBJ2-7|medium-sized|TRBV18
TGTGCCAGCTCGGGGACAGACCTCTCCTACGAGCAGTACTTC
CASSGTDLSYEQYF
>NA|TRBJ1-2|many|TRBV7-2
TGTGCCAGCAGCTTAGGTGGCTATGGCTACACCTTC
CASSLGGYGYTF
>NA|TRBJ2-7|many|TRBV2
TGTGCCAGCCTTAGTTTCAACGAGCAGTACTTC
CASLSFNEQYF
>NA|TRBJ1-4|many|TRBV5-4
TGTGCCAGCAGCCTCCTGGGAGCGAATGAAAAACTGTTTTTT
CASSLLGANEKLFF
>NA|TRBJ1-5|many|TRBV20-1
TGCAGTGCTAGTAGGCGGGGCAATCAGCCCCAGCATTTT
CSASRRGNQPQHF
>TRBD1|TRBJ1-1|many|TRBV28
TGTGCCAGCAGTCCAACTGGGACAGGTCGAACTGAAGCTTTCTTT
CASSPTGTGRTEAFF
>TRBD2|TRBJ2-1|many|TRBV6-4
TGTGCCAGCAGCGACGGGACTAGCGGGAACAATGAGCAGTTCTTC
CASSDGTSGNNEQFF
>NA|TRBJ2-3|many|TRBV5-1
TGCGCCAGCAGCCTCCCGGGGACAGATACGCAGTATTTT
CASSLPGTDTQYF
>NA|TRBJ1-2|NA|TRBV7-9
TGTGCCAGCACCCTCAACAGGGTCTATGGCTACACCTTC
CASTLNRVYGYTF
>NA|TRBJ2-5|many|TRBV20-1
TGCAGTGCTATCCCCCCCCAGGCCCAAGAGACCCAGTACTTC
CSAIPPQAQETQYF
>TRBD1|TRBJ2-7|many|TRBV6-1
TGTGCCAGCAGTGAAGTTGGGGGGACAGGGACTACCTACGAGCAGTACTTC
CASSEVGGTGTTYEQYF
>TRBD1|TRBJ2-7|many|TRBV7-2
TGTGCCAGCAGCTCCAGGACAGGGTTCTACGAGCAGTACTTC
CASSSRTGFYEQYF
>TRBD1|TRBJ2-1|many|TRBV10-2
TGCGCCAGCAGTGAGTCCGCGACAGGGTATCAGGATGAGCAGTTCTTC
CASSESATGYQDEQFF
>NA|TRBJ1-2|many|TRBV29-1
TGCAGCGTTGAGGACAGACGGGCATATGGCTACACCTTC
CSVEDRRAYGYTF
>NA|TRBJ2-5|many|TRBV12-3/TRBV12-4
TGTGCCAGCAGTTTAGCAGAGACCCAGTACTTC
CASSLAETQYF